The clone carrying this T cell receptor (beta chain) was seen once. Its antigen remains unidentified. The CDR3 does not end in the conserved phenylalanine or tryptophan, so this is likely a read error. This sample stems from a study of blood T cells in healthy people across ages. Study-wide points: Changes seen in expanded clonotypes were possibly confounded by donor CMV status left unknown. Any conclusive comparison of naive versus antigen-experienced cells was prevented by using unsorted PBMCs. Compared with aged donors, long-lived donors showed fewer expanded clones, suggesting selection.

The germline gives CDR1 LNHNV, CDR2 YYDKDF (reference sequence). The germline V and J ends were trimmed by 4 bases and 7 bases, with 12 bases remaining between them. This CDR3 has 13 amino acids. Sample-barcoded 5' priming and a J-beta primer mix drove a second PCR of about 6 to 12 cycles. TCRdb redid the calling of the 5' RACE reads with MiXCR, one entry per CDR3 protein. This sample has roughly 1,700,000 distinct CDR3 sequences, with 28% found just once. The specimen was blood. The receptor was isolated from a woman aged 30 to 39 in good health. The gene calls are TRBV15 and TRBJ2-3; D not certain. The CDR3 spells CATSKTDGHTQYV. The CDR3 bases are TGTGCCACCAGCAAAACGGACGGGCATACGCAGTATGTT.